Given below is one TCR beta chain in context. The record originates from a study of blood T cell repertoires in COVID-19. Study-wide background: PBMCs, B-cell-depleted T cells, or T cells provided the cDNA or gDNA that made up the material.

Assay used: immunoSEQ multiplex PCR; TCRdb lists only in-frame clones, some missing. The table lists 20,000 to 25,000 clones, about 90% of them singletons. The ends lost 0 bases at V and 4 bases at J; junction bases unmatched: 3. The V gene's germline CDR1 is PRHDT and CDR2 FYEKMQ (reference sequence). The CDR3 is 15 residues long. Sequencing was carried out using peripheral blood. J is TRBJ2-1 and V is TRBV13; 7 bases are shared with TRBD2. This receptor was identified in a man aged 70 or older with acute or convalescent COVID-19. CDR3 sequence (DNA): TGTGCCAGCAGCTTAGGGCTAGCGGAGTACAATGAGCAGTTCTTC. It is translated as CASSLGLAEYNEQFF.